The 12 T cell receptor beta chains listed next were all sequenced from one sample in a study of CD8+CD57+ T cells in acquired aplastic anemia. The study profiled TCR beta VDJ and CDR3 using genomic DNA as template. From the reads, TCRdb called clonotypes with MiXCR, one entry per CDR3 protein. The sample consists of 180,000 or so distinct CDR3 sequences, approximately 48% of them appearing once. Flow cytometry had shown expanded CD8+CD57+ cells in the patients chosen for sequencing. Sequences were obtained from sorted CD4+, CD8+, or CD8+CD57+ T cells (not recorded which) from PBMCs. The receptors come from a human donor with aplastic anemia.

As for this clonotype: This sequence may be a read error, since a much larger clone differs from it by one base. The genes are TRBV7-6 and TRBJ2-3; weak D call: TRBD1 (8 bases). Germline V gene sequence: CDR1 SGHVS, CDR2 FNYEAQ. V shed 6 bases and J shed 4 bases, with 17 bases lying between them. The CDR3 runs 15 residues. The CDR3 loop reads CASSRNRGRADTQYF. DNA of the CDR3: TGTGCCAGCAGTCGAAACAGGGGGAGGGCAGATACGCAGTATTTT.

With regard to this clonotype: Its ends do not fully match the called genes, so a read error is possible. This chain connects TRBV7-8 to TRBJ2-7; TRBD2 aligns across 11 bases. The CDR3 runs 15 residues. The germline gives CDR1 SGHVS, CDR2 FQNEAQ. CDR3 sequence (DNA): TGTGCCGGCAGCTTAGTTCTAGCGGGAGGTTACGAGCAGTACTTC. Translation: CAGSLVLAGGYEQYF.

Details on this clonotype: Just one base apart from a much larger clone, this may be a read error. Here the CDR3 omits its conserved ending phenylalanine or tryptophan, so a read error is the likely source. The gene calls are TRBV9 and TRBJ1-1; D is unresolved. V lost 4 bases, J lost 0 bases, and 7 bases lay in between. This CDR3 has 13 residues. CDR1 and CDR2 from the germline V gene are SGDLS and YYNGEE. The chain's CDR3 is CASSQIVNTEAFL. Written as DNA, the CDR3 is TGTGCCAGCAGCCAGATAGTGAACACTGAAGCTTTCCTT.

The chain has TRBV20-1 and TRBJ2-1; D may be TRBD1 or TRBD2 (5 bases each). From germline, CDR1 is DFQATT and CDR2 SNEGSKA (reference sequence). Trimming removed 8 bases at V and 7 bases at J, with 18 bases between. The CDR3 extends over 13 amino acids. The CDR3 region has the DNA TGCAGTTACCCGGGACGGACTTCGAATGAGCAGTTCTTC. Its translation is CSYPGRTSNEQFF.

V and J are TRBV20-1 and TRBJ2-7; weak D call: TRBD1 (6 bases). The CDR3 has 14 amino acids. Trimming removed 6 bases from V and 1 base from J, with 16 bases in between. The V gene's germline CDR1 is DFQATT and CDR2 SNEGSKA (reference sequence). CDR3 sequence (DNA): TGCAGTGCCGCGGTACGGGACAAATCCTACGAGCAGTACTTC. Its translation: CSAAVRDKSYEQYF.

This clonotype was detected ten times or more. V and J are TRBV6-1 and TRBJ2-3; TRBD1 matches 10 bases. This CDR3 contains 13 residues. CDR1 and CDR2 (germline): MNHNS, SASEGT. Germline trimming cut 6 bases from V and 10 bases from J; bases unmatched to any gene: 7. CDR3 sequence: CASSPGQGKPQYF. Here the CDR3 DNA reads TGTGCCAGCAGCCCGGGACAGGGGAAACCGCAGTATTTT.

This clonotype was counted at least ten times. V usage is TRBV10-3 and J usage is TRBJ1-2; D perhaps matches TRBD1 (5 bases). CDR3 length: 13 amino acids. Germline CDR1 ENHRY, CDR2 SYGVKD. Trimming cost V 7 bases and J 3 bases, with 12 bases left between them. The CDR3 nucleotides are TGTGCCATCACGGGGGGTATCGACTATGGCTACACCTTC. Encoded protein: CAITGGIDYGYTF.

Of note for this clonotype: A clone one base away is much larger, so this may be a read error. This chain uses TRBV7-2 with TRBJ2-5; D is uncertain. This CDR3 region has 15 residues. Trimming removed 5 bases at V and 8 bases at J, with 21 bases between. Germline V CDR1 and CDR2: SGHTA, FQGNSA. CDR3 loop: CASSRDVPRTDTQYF. As DNA, the CDR3 is TGTGCCAGCAGCCGTGACGTCCCCCGCACGGATACCCAGTACTTC.

This clonotype was observed a handful of times. This chain uses TRBV4-2 with TRBJ1-1, with D unresolved. The germline V gene has CDR1 LGHNA and CDR2 YNFKEQ. The CDR3 loop spans 13 amino acids. The ends were cut back, 0 bases at V and 1 base at J, with 3 bases in the middle. Here the CDR3 reads CASSQDWNTEAFF. The CDR3 nucleotides read TGTGCCAGCAGCCAAGATTGGAACACTGAAGCTTTCTTT.

The chain uses TRBV9 and TRBJ1-1; D possibly corresponds to TRBD1 (5 bases). The ends were cut back, 7 bases at V and 3 bases at J, with 10 bases in the middle. The CDR3 loop spans 12 amino acids. CDR1 is SGDLS and CDR2 is YYNGEE in the germline V gene. CDR3 DNA: TGTGCCAGCGGGGGTGGGCACACTGAAGCTTTCTTT. Protein: CASGGGHTEAFF. Full variable domain (missing parts from reference TRBV9 and TRBJ1-1): DSGVTQTPKHLITATGQRVTLRCSPRSGDLSVYWYQQSLDQGLQFLIQYYNGEERAKGNILERFSAQQFPDLHSELNLSSLELGDSALYFCASGGGHTEAFFGQGTRLTVV.

The chain uses TRBV7-9 and TRBJ1-5; D call uncertain. V dropped 1 base and J dropped 6 bases, with 13 bases sitting between them. CDR1 is SEHNR and CDR2 is FQNEAQ in the germline V gene (reference sequence). The CDR3 is made up of 15 amino acids. The CDR3 loop is CASSLECVAGQPQHF. The CDR3 DNA is TGTGCCAGCAGCTTAGAGTGTGTAGCAGGTCAGCCCCAGCATTTT.

On this clonotype itself: Given a much more abundant clone one base away, this may be a read error. V usage is TRBV11-3 and J usage is TRBJ1-5; a possible D gene is TRBD1 (5 bases). Per germline, CDR1 SGHNT and CDR2 YENEEA. There are 14 residues in the CDR3. CDR3: CASNINRYNQPRHF. The CDR3 DNA reads as TGTGCCAGCAACATAAACAGGTACAATCAGCCCCGGCATTTT.